This T cell receptor (beta chain) came from a study of T cells in Graves' hyperthyroidism and ophthalmopathy. Study results and caveats: Most thyroid clonotypes that were expanded above 0.001 also turned up in blood.

TCR beta CDR3 sequences were amplified from RNA transcripts. The HTBI primer set served for first-round RT-PCR of the TCR CDR3. TCRdb called the multiplex PCR reads again in MiXCR, with one record for every CDR3 protein. The sample carries some 180,000 distinct CDR3 sequences, approximately 17% recorded once. This clonotype appeared many times. The antigen is undetermined. The V gene's germline CDR1 is SNHLY and CDR2 FYNNEI. CDR3 length: 13 residues. V shed 5 bases and J 2 bases; nucleotides not matched to a gene: 1. When ophthalmopathy did not progress within 18 months, Graves' hyperthyroidism was considered stable. Patients having uncontrolled infection, another autoimmune disease, pregnancy or lactation were not included. The PBMCs had their origin in 10 ml of fresh peripheral blood.

The clonotype was recovered from a woman in her 50s with Graves' hyperthyroidism. The genes are TRBV2 and TRBJ2-7; 9 nucleotides match TRBD1. Sequenced material: blood. DNA of the CDR3: TGTGCCAGCAGTTGGACAGGGGCCTACGAGCAGTACTTC. Its translation: CASSWTGAYEQYF.